This TCR beta chain was identified in a study of blood T cells in healthy people across ages. For the study at large: For every two T cells, template switching captured about one barcoded beta molecule.

The authors ran a second PCR of 7 to 11 cycles using a sample-barcoded 5' primer and a J-beta primer mix. Researchers report that each sample yielded at least 2.5 million CDR3-containing paired-end reads. One entry per CDR3 protein, called by TCRdb with MiXCR from the 5' RACE reads. This table holds around 1.5 million distinct CDR3 sequences, roughly a third found once. At least 7 million PBMCs were isolated per sample. The V gene's germline CDR1 is LGHDT and CDR2 YNNKEL (reference sequence). Trimming pared 2 bases from V and 9 bases from J, leaving 14 bases between. The CDR3 is made up of 14 amino acids.

The TCR originated in a woman younger than 45 in good health. This chain connects TRBV3-1 to TRBJ2-1; tentatively, D is TRBD2 (6 bases). Sequenced material: blood. CDR3 sequence: CASSQPGRLGEQFF. In DNA form, the CDR3 reads TGTGCCAGCAGCCAACCTGGGAGGTTGGGTGAGCAGTTCTTC.